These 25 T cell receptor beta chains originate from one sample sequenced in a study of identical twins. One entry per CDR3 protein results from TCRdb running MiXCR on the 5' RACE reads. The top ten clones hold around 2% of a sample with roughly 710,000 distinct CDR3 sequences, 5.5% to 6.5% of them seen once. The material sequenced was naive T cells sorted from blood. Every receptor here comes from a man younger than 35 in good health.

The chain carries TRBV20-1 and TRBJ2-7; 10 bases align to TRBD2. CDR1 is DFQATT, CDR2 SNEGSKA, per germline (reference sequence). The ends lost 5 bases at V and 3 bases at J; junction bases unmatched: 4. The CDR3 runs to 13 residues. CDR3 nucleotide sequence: TGCAGTGCTCTACGGACTAGCGGCTACGAGCAGTACTTC. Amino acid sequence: CSALRTSGYEQYF.

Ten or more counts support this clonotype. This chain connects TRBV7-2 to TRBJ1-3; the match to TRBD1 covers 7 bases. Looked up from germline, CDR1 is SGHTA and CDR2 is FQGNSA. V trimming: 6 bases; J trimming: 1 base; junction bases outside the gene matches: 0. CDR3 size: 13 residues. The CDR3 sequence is CASRQGSGNTIYF. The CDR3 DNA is TGTGCCAGCAGACAGGGGTCTGGAAACACCATATATTTT.

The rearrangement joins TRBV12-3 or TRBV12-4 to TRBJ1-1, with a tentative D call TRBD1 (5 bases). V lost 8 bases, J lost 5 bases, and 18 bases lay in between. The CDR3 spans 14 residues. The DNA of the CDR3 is TGTGCCAGCGGATCAAATAGGGGAGGGACTGAAGCTTTCTTT. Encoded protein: CASGSNRGGTEAFF.

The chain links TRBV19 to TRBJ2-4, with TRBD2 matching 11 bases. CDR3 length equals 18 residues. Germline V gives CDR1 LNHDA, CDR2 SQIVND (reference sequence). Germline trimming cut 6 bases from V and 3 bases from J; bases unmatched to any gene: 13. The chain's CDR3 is CASRGGLAAGGGKNIQYF. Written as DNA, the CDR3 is TGTGCCAGTAGGGGGGGACTAGCGGCCGGCGGGGGCAAAAACATTCAGTACTTC.

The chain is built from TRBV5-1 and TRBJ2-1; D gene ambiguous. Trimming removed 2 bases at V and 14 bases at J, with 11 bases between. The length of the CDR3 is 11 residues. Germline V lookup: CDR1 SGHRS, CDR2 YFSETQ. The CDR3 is CASSFESAEFF. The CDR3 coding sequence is TGCGCCAGCAGCTTCGAGAGCGCAGAGTTCTTC. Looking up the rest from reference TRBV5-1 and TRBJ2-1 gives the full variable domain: KAGVTQTPRYLIKTRGQQVTLSCSPISGHRSVSWYQQTPGQGLQFLFEYFSETQRNKGNFPGRFSGRQFSNSRSEMNVSTLELGDSALYLCASSFESAEFFGPGTRLTVL.

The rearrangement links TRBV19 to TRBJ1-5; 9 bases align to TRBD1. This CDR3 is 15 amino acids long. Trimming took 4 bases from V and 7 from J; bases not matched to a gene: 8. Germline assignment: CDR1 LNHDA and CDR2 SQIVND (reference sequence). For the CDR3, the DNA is TGTGCCAGTAGTACGGGGACAGGGTCTTTGCAGCCCCAGCATTTT. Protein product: CASSTGTGSLQPQHF.

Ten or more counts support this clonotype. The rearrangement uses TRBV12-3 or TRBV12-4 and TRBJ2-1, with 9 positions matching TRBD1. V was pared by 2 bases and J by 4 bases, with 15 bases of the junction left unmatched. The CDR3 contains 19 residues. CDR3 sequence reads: CASSLWRTGGALAYNEQFF. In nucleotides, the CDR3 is TGTGCCAGCAGTTTATGGCGAACAGGGGGCGCCTTGGCGTACAATGAGCAGTTCTTC.

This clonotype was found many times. This chain's CDR3 is CASSKGQGTTNEKLFF. CDR3 DNA sequence: TGTGCCAGCAGCAAGGGACAGGGCACAACTAATGAAAAACTGTTTTTT. The chain employs TRBV7-9 and TRBJ1-4; the match to TRBD1 covers 9 bases. Germline V gene data show CDR1 as SEHNR and CDR2 as FQNEAQ (reference sequence). Trimming cost V 5 bases and J 0 bases; bases outside gene matches: 4. The CDR3 is made up of 16 amino acids.

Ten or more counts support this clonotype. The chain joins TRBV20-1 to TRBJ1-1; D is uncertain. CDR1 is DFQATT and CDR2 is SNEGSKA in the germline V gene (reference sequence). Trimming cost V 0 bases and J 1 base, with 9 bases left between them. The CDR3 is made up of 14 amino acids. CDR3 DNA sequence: TGCAGTGCTAGAGAAATGGGAAGGAACACTGAAGCTTTCTTT. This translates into CSAREMGRNTEAFF.

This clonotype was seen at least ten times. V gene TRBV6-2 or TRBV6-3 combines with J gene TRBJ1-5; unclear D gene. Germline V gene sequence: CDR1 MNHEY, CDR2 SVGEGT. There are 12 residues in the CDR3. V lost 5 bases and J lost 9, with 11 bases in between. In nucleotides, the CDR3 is TGTGCCAGCAGTACCCTCGTTTGGCCCCAGCATTTT. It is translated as CASSTLVWPQHF.

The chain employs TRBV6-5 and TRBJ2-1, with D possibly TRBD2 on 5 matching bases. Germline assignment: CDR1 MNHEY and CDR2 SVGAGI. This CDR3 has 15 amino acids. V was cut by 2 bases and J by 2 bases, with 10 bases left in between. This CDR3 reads CASSYGLATYNEQFF. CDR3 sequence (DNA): TGTGCCAGCAGTTACGGGCTAGCAACCTACAATGAGCAGTTCTTC.

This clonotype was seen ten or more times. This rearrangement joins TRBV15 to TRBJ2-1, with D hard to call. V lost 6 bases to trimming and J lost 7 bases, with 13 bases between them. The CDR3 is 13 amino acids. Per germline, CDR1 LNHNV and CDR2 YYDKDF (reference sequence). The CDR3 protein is CATRRNSLNEQFF. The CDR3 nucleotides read TGTGCCACCAGGCGAAATTCGTTGAATGAGCAGTTCTTC.

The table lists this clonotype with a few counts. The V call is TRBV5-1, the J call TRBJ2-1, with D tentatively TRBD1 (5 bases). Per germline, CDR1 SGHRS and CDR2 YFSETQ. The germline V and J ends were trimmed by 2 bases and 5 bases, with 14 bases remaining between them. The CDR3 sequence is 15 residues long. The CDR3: CASSFAAGLHNEQFF. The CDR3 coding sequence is TGCGCCAGCAGCTTCGCCGCAGGGCTACACAATGAGCAGTTCTTC.

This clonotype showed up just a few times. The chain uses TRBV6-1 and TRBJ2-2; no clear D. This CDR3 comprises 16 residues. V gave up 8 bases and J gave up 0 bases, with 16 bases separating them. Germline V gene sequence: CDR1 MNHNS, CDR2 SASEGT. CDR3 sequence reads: CASQTWEGSNTGELFF. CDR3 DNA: TGTGCCAGCCAAACCTGGGAAGGGTCGAACACCGGGGAGCTGTTTTTT.

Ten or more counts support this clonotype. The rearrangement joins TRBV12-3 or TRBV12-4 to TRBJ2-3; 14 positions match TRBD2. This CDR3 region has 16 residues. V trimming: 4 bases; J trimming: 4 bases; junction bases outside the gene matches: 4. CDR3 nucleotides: TGTGCCAGCAGTTCCGTGGGACTAGCGGGAGCAGATACGCAGTATTTT. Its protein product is CASSSVGLAGADTQYF.

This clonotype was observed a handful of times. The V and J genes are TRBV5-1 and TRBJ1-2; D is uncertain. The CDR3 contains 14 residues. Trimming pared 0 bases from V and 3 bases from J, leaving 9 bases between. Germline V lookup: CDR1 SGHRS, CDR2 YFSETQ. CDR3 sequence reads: CASSLDADHYGYTF. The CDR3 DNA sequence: TGCGCCAGCAGCTTGGATGCAGACCACTATGGCTACACCTTC.

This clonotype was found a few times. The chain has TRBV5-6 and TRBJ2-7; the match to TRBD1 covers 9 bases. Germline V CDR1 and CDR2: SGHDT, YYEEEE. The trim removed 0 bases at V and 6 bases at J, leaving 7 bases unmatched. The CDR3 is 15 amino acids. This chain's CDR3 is CASSLAATGGIEQYF. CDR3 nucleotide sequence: TGTGCCAGCAGCTTGGCCGCGACAGGGGGAATCGAGCAGTACTTC.

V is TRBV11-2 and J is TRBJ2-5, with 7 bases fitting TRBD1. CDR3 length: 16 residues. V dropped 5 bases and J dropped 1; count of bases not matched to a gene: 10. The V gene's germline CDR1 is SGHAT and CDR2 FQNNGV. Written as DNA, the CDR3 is TGTGCCAGCAGCCGATCCGGGACAGAGTCCCAAGAGACCCAGTACTTC. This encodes CASSRSGTESQETQYF.

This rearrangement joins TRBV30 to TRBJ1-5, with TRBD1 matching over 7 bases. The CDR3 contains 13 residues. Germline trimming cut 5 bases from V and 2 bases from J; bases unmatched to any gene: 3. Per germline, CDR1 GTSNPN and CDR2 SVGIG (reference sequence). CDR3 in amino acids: CAWSGQGNQPQHF. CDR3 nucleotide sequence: TGTGCCTGGTCTGGACAGGGCAATCAGCCCCAGCATTTT. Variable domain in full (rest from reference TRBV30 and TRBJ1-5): SQTIHQWPATLVQPVGSPLSLECTVEGTSNPNLYWYRQAAGRGLQLLFYSVGIGQISSEVPQNLSASRPQDRQFILSSKKLLLSDSGFYLCAWSGQGNQPQHFGDGTRLSIL.

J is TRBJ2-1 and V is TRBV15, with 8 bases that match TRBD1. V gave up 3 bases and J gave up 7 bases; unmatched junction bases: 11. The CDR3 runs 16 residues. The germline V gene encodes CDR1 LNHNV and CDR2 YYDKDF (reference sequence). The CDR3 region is CATSRDRDRRGNEQFF. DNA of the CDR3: TGTGCCACCAGCAGGGACCGGGACAGGAGAGGGAATGAGCAGTTCTTC.

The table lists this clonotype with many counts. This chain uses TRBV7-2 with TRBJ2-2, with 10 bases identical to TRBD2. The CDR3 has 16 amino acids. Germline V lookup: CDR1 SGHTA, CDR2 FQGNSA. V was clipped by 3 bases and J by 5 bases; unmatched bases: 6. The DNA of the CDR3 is TGTGCCAGCAGCTTGACCGGGACTAGCGAGACCGGGGAGCTGTTTTTT. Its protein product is CASSLTGTSETGELFF. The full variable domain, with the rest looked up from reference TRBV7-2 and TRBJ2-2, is GAGVSQSPSNKVTEKGKDVELRCDPISGHTALYWYRQSLGQGLEFLIYFQGNSAPDKSGLPSDRFSAERTGGSVSTLTIQRTQQEDSAVYLCASSLTGTSETGELFFGEGSRLTVL.

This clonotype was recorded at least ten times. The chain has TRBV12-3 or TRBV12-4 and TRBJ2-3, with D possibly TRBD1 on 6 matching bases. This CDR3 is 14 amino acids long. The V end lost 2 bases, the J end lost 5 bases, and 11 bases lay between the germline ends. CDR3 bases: TGTGCCAGCAGTTTAAGGGGGAGCGGAGATACGCAGTATTTT. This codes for CASSLRGSGDTQYF.

CDR3 in DNA: TGTGCCAGCAGCCAAGGCGGAGTCTACCCCTCCTACGAGCAGTACTTC. Its translation: CASSQGGVYPSYEQYF. V gene TRBV3-1 combines with J gene TRBJ2-7; D is unresolved. Germline CDR1 and CDR2: LGHDT and YNNKEL (reference sequence). V shed 1 base and J shed 0 bases, with 13 bases lying between them. The CDR3 totals 16 residues.

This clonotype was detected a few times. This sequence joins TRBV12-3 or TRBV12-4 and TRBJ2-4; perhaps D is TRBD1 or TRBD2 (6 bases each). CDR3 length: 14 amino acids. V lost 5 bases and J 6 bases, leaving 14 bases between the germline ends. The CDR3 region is CASSQQGGLNIQYF. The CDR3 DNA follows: TGTGCCAGCAGTCAACAGGGAGGCCTAAACATTCAGTACTTC.

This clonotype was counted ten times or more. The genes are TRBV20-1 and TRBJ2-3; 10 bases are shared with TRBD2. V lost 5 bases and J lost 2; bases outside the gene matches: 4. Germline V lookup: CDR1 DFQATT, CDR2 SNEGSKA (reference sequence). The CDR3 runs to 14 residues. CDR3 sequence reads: CSASTSGNTDTQYF. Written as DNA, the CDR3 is TGCAGTGCTTCTACTAGCGGGAACACAGATACGCAGTATTTT.